This entry lists 11 T cell receptor beta chains sequenced from one sample in a study of blood T cell repertoires in COVID-19. Data came from immunoSEQ multiplex PCR; TCRdb stores just in-frame clones and leaves some out. This sample carries fewer than 60,000 clones, 79% of them seen once, and the ten largest clones take 20% to 30%. Sequenced: peripheral blood. The receptors derive from a man between 65 and 80 years old with acute or convalescent COVID-19.

V usage is TRBV10-1 and J usage is TRBJ2-3; 8 bases fit TRBD2. The CDR3 is 13 residues long. Losses at the gene ends were 11 bases for V and 5 bases for J; bases not matched to a gene: 9. Germline CDR1 reads WNHNN; CDR2 reads SYGVQD (reference sequence). The CDR3 sequence: CAPTSATGDTQYF. The CDR3 DNA reads TGCGCCCCGACTAGCGCGACTGGAGATACGCAGTATTTT.

This chain connects TRBV6-6 to TRBJ1-5; the D is unclear. V lost 2 bases and J lost 3, with 8 bases in between. Germline values: CDR1 MNHNY, CDR2 SVGAGI (reference sequence). The CDR3 sequence is 14 residues long. This CDR3 is CASSYGFVNQPQHF. The CDR3 DNA follows: TGTGCCAGCAGTTACGGCTTTGTCAATCAGCCCCAGCATTTT.

Remarks on this clone: The junction departs from germline at one end; a sequencing error may be responsible. The chain is built from TRBV4-1 and TRBJ2-1; 8 bases agree with TRBD2. The germline CDR1 and CDR2 sequences are MGHRA and YSYEKL. CDR3 length: 12 amino acids. In nucleotides, the CDR3 is TGCGCCAGCAGCCAAGATCAGGGTAGCGGGATCTTC. As protein: CASSQDQGSGIF.

This clone was counted between two and nine times. V usage is TRBV24-1 and J usage is TRBJ2-5, with D perhaps matching TRBD2 (6 bases). The CDR3 has 12 residues. Germline V lookup: CDR1 KGHDR, CDR2 SFDVKD. The ends were cut back, 9 bases at V and 4 bases at J, with 11 bases in the middle. CDR3 in DNA: TGTGCCACCCCCGCGGGGACAGAGACCCAGTACTTC. This encodes CATPAGTETQYF.

This chain connects TRBV5-4 to TRBJ2-5; no definite D call. V lost 0 bases and J lost 2, with 8 bases in between. This CDR3 is 14 amino acids long. The germline V gene has CDR1 SGHNT and CDR2 YYREEE (reference sequence). The DNA of the CDR3 is TGTGCCAGCAGCTTGGGTCGCAGGCAAGAGACCCAGTACTTC. Translated, it gives CASSLGRRQETQYF. Filled out from reference TRBV5-4 and TRBJ2-5, the complete variable domain reads ETGVTQSPTHLIKTRGQQVTLRCSSQSGHNTVSWYQQALGQGPQFIFQYYREEENGRGNFPPRFSGLQFPNYSSELNVNALELDDSALYLCASSLGRRQETQYFGPGTRLLVL.

This rearrangement joins TRBV15 to TRBJ1-5; 9 bases map to TRBD1. The J segment lost 4 bases and the V segment lost 5 bases, leaving 6 bases of the junction unmatched. Per the germline V gene, CDR1 is LNHNV and CDR2 is YYDKDF (reference sequence). CDR3 length: 15 amino acids. The CDR3 coding sequence is TGTGCCACCAGCCGGACAGGGGACCGAAATCAGCCCCAGCATTTT. Translation gives CATSRTGDRNQPQHF. Based on the CDR3 plus reference TRBV15 and TRBJ1-5, the full variable domain is DAMVIQNPRYQVTQFGKPVTLSCSQTLNHNVMYWYQQKSSQAPKLLFHYYDKDFNNEADTPDNFQSRRPNTSFCFLDIRSPGLGDTAMYLCATSRTGDRNQPQHFGDGTRLSIL.

This clone was recorded a few times. This chain uses TRBV6-4 with TRBJ2-3, with 8 bases aligning to TRBD1. Losses at the gene ends were 6 bases for V and 2 bases for J; bases not matched to a gene: 4. The CDR3 has 14 amino acids. CDR1 and CDR2 (germline): MRHNA, SNTAGT. Here the CDR3 reads CASSDRGDTDTQYF. DNA for the CDR3: TGTGCCAGCAGCGACAGGGGTGACACAGATACGCAGTATTTT.

The V call is TRBV6-5, the J call TRBJ2-5, with TRBD1 matching over 8 bases. J was trimmed by 2 bases and V by 2 bases; bases with no gene match: 4. Germline values: CDR1 MNHEY, CDR2 SVGAGI. The CDR3 totals 15 residues. The CDR3 DNA follows: TGTGCCAGCAGTTACCAGGGGGCAACTCAAGAGACCCAGTACTTC. This encodes CASSYQGATQETQYF.

The chain carries TRBV12-3 or TRBV12-4 and TRBJ1-2; no firm D call. V gave up 4 bases and J gave up 6 bases, with 12 bases separating them. The CDR3 contains 13 residues. CDR3 sequence: CASSWRGFDGYTF. DNA for the CDR3: TGTGCCAGCAGTTGGAGAGGGTTTGATGGCTACACCTTC.

The chain is built from TRBV10-3 and TRBJ1-5, with 9 positions matching TRBD1. Germline CDR1 reads ENHRY; CDR2 reads SYGVKD. This CDR3 is 18 amino acids long. V shed 6 bases, J shed 6 bases, and the junction held 18 bases outside the gene matches. CDR3 sequence reads: CAISGSGTGTGGSQPQHF. The CDR3 DNA reads as TGTGCCATCAGCGGTTCCGGGACAGGGACGGGCGGGAGTCAGCCCCAGCATTTT.

DNA of the CDR3: TGTGCCAGCAGCTACCGGGACAGGAGGAATATCTACGAGCAGTACTTC. It codes for CASSYRDRRNIYEQYF. V gene TRBV6-5 combines with J gene TRBJ2-7; 8 nucleotides agree with TRBD1. CDR1 MNHEY and CDR2 SVGAGI come from the germline V gene. With 6 bases clipped from V and 3 bases from J, the junction kept 13 bases outside the gene matches. The CDR3 consists of 16 residues.